Detailed here is one T cell receptor beta chain. Its cognate antigen is unknown. Both TRBC1 and TRBC2 were covered by a beta constant-region primer of two equimolar oligonucleotides. The ligated cDNA underwent four PCR rounds using SP2 and nested alpha and beta constant-region primers. A single record per CDR3 protein comes from TCRdb applying MiXCR to the UMI-ligation and nested PCR reads. Among 140,000 to 150,000 distinct CDR3 sequences listed, 17% were seen once. The V end lost 6 bases, the J end lost 2 bases, and 14 bases lay between the germline ends. Germline CDR1 is MDHEN and CDR2 is SYDVKM. This CDR3 is 14 amino acids long. The data were obtained in a study of naive and memory T cell subsets. Points from the study as a whole: Naive repertoires, especially CD8, held a few larger clonotypes, possibly memory cells re-expressing CD45RA.

This chain connects TRBV28 to TRBJ2-7; no firm D call. This receptor was taken from a human donor in good health. The sequencing input was naive CD4+ T cells from blood. DNA for the CDR3: TGTGCCAGCAGCTCGCCCAGGTGGACCTACGAGCAGTACTTC. It specifies CASSSPRWTYEQYF.